Described below is a single T cell receptor beta chain sequence and its context. This specimen belongs to a study of T cell changes during pregnancy in multiple sclerosis. Profiled with immunoSEQ multiplex PCR; TCRdb holds only in-frame clones, not every one. The sample lists around 80,000 clones, approximately 95% occurring once. The sequencing used peripheral blood, collected in the second trimester of pregnancy. The receptor comes from a female donor in good health, enrolled as a control in a pregnancy study.

Here the CDR3 reads CASSLGGGSNTGELFF. The CDR3 DNA follows: TGCGCCAGCAGCCTGGGTGGGGGGTCGAACACCGGGGAGCTGTTTTTT. The chain joins TRBV5-1 to TRBJ2-2; D may be TRBD2 (6 bases). The V and J ends lost 4 bases and 0 bases respectively, with 13 bases between them. CDR3 length equals 16 residues. Germline assignment: CDR1 SGHRS and CDR2 YFSETQ. Full variable domain (remainder filled in from reference TRBV5-1 and TRBJ2-2): KAGVTQTPRYLIKTRGQQVTLSCSPISGHRSVSWYQQTPGQGLQFLFEYFSETQRNKGNFPGRFSGRQFSNSRSEMNVSTLELGDSALYLCASSLGGGSNTGELFFGEGSRLTVL.